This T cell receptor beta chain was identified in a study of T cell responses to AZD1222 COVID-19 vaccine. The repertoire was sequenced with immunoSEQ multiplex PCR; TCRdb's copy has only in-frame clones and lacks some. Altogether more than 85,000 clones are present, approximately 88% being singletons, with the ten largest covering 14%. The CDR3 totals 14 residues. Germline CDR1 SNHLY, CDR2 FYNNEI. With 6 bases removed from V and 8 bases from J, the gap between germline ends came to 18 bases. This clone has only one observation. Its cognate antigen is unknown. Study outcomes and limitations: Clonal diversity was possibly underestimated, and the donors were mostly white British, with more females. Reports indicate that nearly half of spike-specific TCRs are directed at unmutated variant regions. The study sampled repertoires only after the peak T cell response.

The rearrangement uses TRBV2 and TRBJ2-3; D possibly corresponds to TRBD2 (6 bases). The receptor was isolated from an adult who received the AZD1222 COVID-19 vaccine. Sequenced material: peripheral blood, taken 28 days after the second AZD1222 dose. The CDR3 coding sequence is TGTGCCAGCAGCGGGGGTCAGGGAGGTGGTACGCAGTATTTT. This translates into CASSGGQGGGTQYF.